This TCR beta chain was captured in a study of shared clonotypes between healthy human individuals. Generated by immunoSEQ multiplex PCR, the TCRdb table keeps only in-frame clones and is missing some. The sample shows about 2.4 million clones, roughly 93% of them seen only once. The CDR3 spans 14 residues. CDR1 is WSHSY and CDR2 is SAAADI in the germline V gene. Unmatched junction bases numbered 7, after V lost 4 bases and J lost 5 bases. This clone was counted once. J is TRBJ2-5 and V is TRBV10-2; 7 nucleotides agree with TRBD1. This clonotype was obtained from a man younger than 30 in good health. Some clones in this sample may be carry-over from other donors' samples. Input material: naive CD4+ T cells from PBMCs. Subset given: CD45RA+ positively selected. The CDR3 loop reads CASSAARDSETQYF. The CDR3 bases are TGCGCCAGCAGTGCGGCTAGGGACAGCGAGACCCAGTACTTC.